This record covers a single T cell receptor (beta chain). Sequenced by immunoSEQ multiplex PCR; TCRdb stores in-frame clones only, minus some. Seen here are 40,000 to 60,000 clones, around nine tenths observed once, and the top ten hold less than 0.6%. The V end was cut by 3 bases, the J end by 1 base, with 10 bases between. This CDR3 has 15 amino acids. Germline CDR1 and CDR2: SGHRS and YFSETQ. This record comes from a study of T cell changes during pregnancy in multiple sclerosis. Source: CD4+ T cells from peripheral blood mononuclear cells, taken in the third trimester of pregnancy. The TCR was taken from a female donor with multiple sclerosis, enrolled in a pregnancy study. The rearrangement joins TRBV5-1 to TRBJ2-2, with D tentatively TRBD1 (6 bases). DNA of the CDR3: TGCGCCAGCAGCTCAGGCAGGGGGAACACCGGGGAGCTGTTTTTT. Its translation is CASSSGRGNTGELFF. Drawing the rest from reference TRBV5-1 and TRBJ2-2, the complete variable domain is KAGVTQTPRYLIKTRGQQVTLSCSPISGHRSVSWYQQTPGQGLQFLFEYFSETQRNKGNFPGRFSGRQFSNSRSEMNVSTLELGDSALYLCASSSGRGNTGELFFGEGSRLTVL.